The text below deals with one TCR beta chain. This record belongs to a study of cytomegalovirus exposure and HLA in healthy donors. The PCR ran on 60 Vbeta and 13 Jbeta primers. Assay used: immunoSEQ multiplex PCR; TCRdb lists only in-frame clones, some missing. The sample totals approximately 80,000 clones. This CDR3 is built from 14 residues. V lost 0 bases to trimming and J lost 6 bases, with 11 bases between them. Germline CDR1 and CDR2: SGHVS and FNYEAQ. The sample was PBMCs. This clonotype originated in a man aged 18-30 years in good health and CMV-seropositive. The rearrangement links TRBV7-6 to TRBJ2-5, with D possibly being TRBD1 (6 bases). Written as DNA, the CDR3 is TGTGCCAGCAGCTTAGCACAGGGCCCAAAGACCCAGTACTTC. Protein product: CASSLAQGPKTQYF.